This is a list of T cell receptor beta chains from one sample in a study of blood T cell repertoires in COVID-19. Sequenced by immunoSEQ multiplex PCR; TCRdb stores in-frame clones only, minus some. The sample holds around 150,000 clones; approximately 86% are singletons and the top ten take around 7%. Sequenced: peripheral blood. All receptors come from a woman aged 40 to 50 with COVID-19, enrolled during active disease. Each CDR3 is given with its conserved first and last residue. Not every row has a clone size; where given, it reads once, few, many or a size class.

TRBV15,NA,TRBJ1-2,CATSREGTEDYGYTF
TRBV21-1,NA,TRBJ1-5,CASSKNGFWTNRATYSNQPQHF
TRBV28,NA,TRBJ1-5,CASILQGGNQPQHF
TRBV7-2,few,TRBJ1-5,CASSLSGGNQPQHF
TRBV28,NA,TRBJ1-5,CASSTTQGGYQPQHF
TRBV5-4,NA,TRBJ2-3,CASSHGLETDTQYF
TRBV5-1,NA,TRBJ2-3,CASSRGTGGTDTQYF
TRBV20-1,NA,TRBJ1-2,CSASNTNYGYTF
TRBV10-2,NA,TRBJ1-1,CASRATTEAFF
TRBV6-5,NA,TRBJ2-1,CASSYSEESSYNEQFF
TRBV30,NA,TRBJ2-5,CAWTVGPGGETQYF
TRBV6-5,NA,TRBJ2-2,CASRGQGPGELFF
TRBV7-9,NA,TRBJ1-1,CASSLGPGMNTEAFF
TRBV5-6,NA,TRBJ2-7,CASSLGASGDEQYF
TRBV7-9,NA,TRBJ2-1,CASSQAGLAGVAEQFF
TRBV30,NA,TRBJ1-2,CAWSYLVGGHGYTF
TRBV7-3,NA,TRBJ2-1,CASSSSGSKQFF
TRBV2,NA,TRBJ1-5,CASSGSRLSNQPQHF
TRBV7-6,NA,TRBJ2-1,CASSLAPGGKGNEQFF
TRBV3-1/TRBV3-2,NA,TRBJ2-1,CASSRTSGNEQFF
TRBV24-1,NA,TRBJ2-3,CATSDTDRFRTDTQYF
TRBV3-1/TRBV3-2,NA,TRBJ2-1,CASSQVRGRGDNEQFF
TRBV15,NA,TRBJ1-2,CATALPSGDPNYGYTF
TRBV7-9,NA,TRBJ2-1,CASSLAKGQGQHNEQFF
TRBV11-1,NA,TRBJ1-1,CASSWNRDRAEAFF
TRBV14,few,TRBJ2-7,CASAAGRAYEQYF
TRBV7-6,few,TRBJ2-5,CASSSSTERVQYF
TRBV29-1,NA,TRBJ2-1,CSVPGGYNEQFF
TRBV5-1,NA,TRBJ2-1,CASSLNQGVNNEQFF
TRBV18,NA,TRBJ1-1,CASSPRDTLTEAFF
TRBV5-1,NA,TRBJ2-6,CASSLEQNSGANVLTF
TRBV6-5,NA,TRBJ1-4,CASSYYPDPGMKKLFF
TRBV2,NA,TRBJ2-1,CASSGGLAGGSSYNEQFF
TRBV9,NA,TRBJ2-5,CASSVALSSGETQYF
TRBV5-4,NA,TRBJ2-1,CASSSRTEGPYNEQFF
TRBV19,NA,TRBJ1-5,CASSNTGGNQPQHF
TRBV6-6,NA,TRBJ2-1,CASSATGGGYNEQFF
TRBV7-2,NA,TRBJ2-5,CASSLDWTSGKETQYF
TRBV9,NA,TRBJ2-1,CASSVRLAGGYNEQFF
TRBV6-2/TRBV6-3,NA,TRBJ2-1,CASSYSPPSGVYNEQFF